This T cell receptor (beta chain) was obtained from a study of cytomegalovirus exposure and HLA in healthy donors. The overall study: A data release that came early held approximately 85 million unique TCRs from HLA-typed donors. Overall study findings and caveats: An analysis was carried out later, and it reportedly showed fewer N-insertions in an Asian-associated ancestry cluster than the approximately 660-donor mean.

The PCR employed 60 Vbeta primers together with 13 Jbeta primers. Using immunoSEQ multiplex PCR, the repertoire was profiled, and TCRdb retains in-frame clones only, with some absent. Of some 150,000 clones in the sample, around three quarters are singletons; the top ten hold about 4%. Turning to this clone: The target antigen is unknown.

J lost 3 bases, V lost 6 bases, and 8 bases had no gene match. CDR1 and CDR2 (germline): MNHNY, SVGAGI (reference sequence). There are 15 residues in the CDR3. Donors in the study were healthy people who gave bone marrow. The chain carries TRBV6-6 and TRBJ2-4; 7 positions agree with TRBD2. The TCR comes from a woman aged 35 to 49 in good health and CMV-seronegative. The sample was PBMCs. CDR3 amino acids: CASRIGTTHKNIQYF. The CDR3 bases are TGTGCCAGCAGAATCGGGACTACTCACAAAAACATTCAGTACTTC.